The subject of this entry is one T cell receptor (beta chain). Original handling: Estimation of nucleated cell counts was performed using reference gene primer amplification. TCRdb keeps only in-frame clones here, not all; method: immunoSEQ multiplex PCR. For V, J and clone size, that table is used; D and trimming come from the DNA. Here the sample spans more than 400,000 clones, approximately 83% being singletons. The length of the CDR3 is 13 residues. Germline values: CDR1 MNHEY, CDR2 SVGAGI. The V end was cut by 2 bases, the J end by 2 bases, with 3 bases between. This record belongs to a study of blood T cell repertoires in COVID-19.

The source of this sequence is a human donor in a cohort sampled during active COVID-19. The sequenced sample was peripheral blood. The rearrangement uses TRBV6-5 and TRBJ2-2; D unresolved. CDR3 nucleotides: TGTGCCAGCAGTTACCTTAACACCGGGGAGCTGTTTTTT. It yields the protein CASSYLNTGELFF.